The present entry profiles one T cell receptor (beta chain) with its context. The data were taken from a study of shared clonotypes between healthy human individuals. Assay: immunoSEQ multiplex PCR; the TCRdb copy retains only in-frame clones and omits some. Among 2,500,000 or so clones listed, roughly 93% were seen once. Donors, healthy HIV-negative adults, lacked recent acute infections or vaccinations. The germline gives CDR1 SNHLY, CDR2 FYNNEI. V dropped 4 bases and J dropped 7; count of bases not matched to a gene: 8. This CDR3 has 14 residues. The sequenced sample consisted of naive CD4+ T cells from PBMCs. This sample's subset: CD45RA+ positively selected. This receptor was identified in a man between 18 and 35 years old in good health. Some clones in this sample may be carry-over from other donors' samples. The chain has TRBV2 and TRBJ2-5; 8 bases are a match to TRBD2. The CDR3 loop reads CASSVAGAGGTQYF. The CDR3 DNA is TGTGCCAGCAGTGTCGCAGGGGCGGGGGGGACCCAGTACTTC.